These T cell receptor beta chains were read from a single sample in a study of blood T cell repertoires in COVID-19. Produced via immunoSEQ multiplex PCR; TCRdb's table is partial and in-frame only. The sample lists about 230,000 clones, over 85% seen once, with 3.5% to 4% in the top ten. Sequenced input: PBMCs or T cells enriched from blood (not recorded which). The receptors shown here come from a woman aged 25 to 39 with acute COVID-19. CDR3s include the opening cysteine and the closing phenylalanine or tryptophan. Each record gives: clone size, V gene, D gene, J gene, CDR3 protein, CDR3 DNA. The D gene is left open where the match is weak. Clone size is shown for a subset of rows, as once, few, many or a class of expanded clone.

size: NA
V: TRBV7-9
D: NA
J: TRBJ1-2
CDR3: CASSLASNNYGYTF
DNA: TGTGCCAGCAGCTTAGCGTCTAATAACTATGGCTACACCTTC

size: NA
V: TRBV18
D: TRBD2
J: TRBJ2-3
CDR3: CASSEAGGTDTQYF
DNA: TGTGCCAGCTCGGAAGCGGGGGGCACAGATACGCAGTATTTT

size: NA
V: TRBV29-1
D: NA
J: TRBJ1-2
CDR3: CSVEGGNGYTF
DNA: TGCAGCGTTGAGGGCGGGAATGGCTACACCTTC

size: NA
V: TRBV19
D: TRBD1
J: TRBJ1-2
CDR3: CASSNTGQGAVTF
DNA: TGTGCCAGTAGTAATACGGGACAGGGAGCGGTCACCTTC

size: NA
V: TRBV19
D: TRBD1
J: TRBJ2-7
CDR3: CASSKGQVAYEQYF
DNA: TGTGCCAGTAGTAAGGGACAGGTGGCCTACGAGCAGTACTTC

size: NA
V: TRBV3-1/TRBV3-2
D: NA
J: TRBJ2-3
CDR3: CASSQAVRGDTQYF
DNA: TGTGCCAGCAGCCAAGCCGTGCGAGGAGATACGCAGTATTTT

size: once
V: TRBV3-1/TRBV3-2
D: NA
J: TRBJ1-1
CDR3: CASSHTGMNTEAFF
DNA: TGTGCCAGCAGCCATACAGGTATGAACACTGAAGCTTTCTTT

size: NA
V: TRBV10-3
D: TRBD2
J: TRBJ2-7
CDR3: CAISEWTSGASYSYEQYF
DNA: TGTGCCATCAGTGAGTGGACTAGCGGGGCCTCCTACTCCTACGAGCAGTACTTC

size: NA
V: TRBV3-1/TRBV3-2
D: NA
J: TRBJ1-1
CDR3: CASSQMAEAFF
DNA: TGTGCCAGCAGCCAAATGGCAGAAGCTTTCTTT

size: few
V: TRBV19
D: NA
J: TRBJ1-2
CDR3: CASSIDFRNYGYTF
DNA: TGTGCCAGTAGTATAGACTTCAGGAACTATGGCTACACCTTC

size: NA
V: TRBV20-1
D: NA
J: TRBJ1-1
CDR3: CSASDRGRAEAFF
DNA: TGCAGTGCTAGTGATCGTGGCAGGGCTGAAGCTTTCTTT

size: few
V: TRBV12-3/TRBV12-4
D: NA
J: TRBJ1-2
CDR3: CASRQDRDYGYTF
DNA: TGTGCCAGCAGACAGGATAGAGACTATGGCTACACCTTC

size: NA
V: TRBV9
D: NA
J: TRBJ2-3
CDR3: CASSSRTQTSTDTQYF
DNA: TGTGCCAGCAGCTCTCGGACACAGACTAGCACAGATACGCAGTATTTT

size: NA
V: TRBV4-2
D: TRBD1
J: TRBJ2-1
CDR3: CASSQRFGGQGTDEQFF
DNA: TGTGCCAGCAGCCAACGGTTTGGGGGACAGGGAACCGATGAGCAGTTCTTC

size: few
V: TRBV7-2
D: NA
J: TRBJ1-1
CDR3: CASSLFRGNTEAFF
DNA: TGTGCCAGCAGCTTATTCAGGGGGAACACTGAAGCTTTCTTT

size: few
V: TRBV4-2
D: NA
J: TRBJ1-2
CDR3: CASSPPGPRYGYTF
DNA: TGTGCCAGCAGCCCACCGGGTCCTCGCTATGGCTACACCTTC

size: NA
V: TRBV19
D: NA
J: TRBJ1-2
CDR3: CASTRTVSLGYTF
DNA: TGTGCCAGTACCAGGACAGTTTCCCTTGGCTACACCTTC

size: few
V: TRBV10-3
D: NA
J: TRBJ1-2
CDR3: CAISSGGDRQSAYGYTF
DNA: TGTGCCATCAGTTCTGGGGGGGACCGGCAGTCCGCCTATGGCTACACCTTC

size: NA
V: TRBV7-2
D: NA
J: TRBJ2-3
CDR3: CASSPRGTDTQYF
DNA: TGTGCCAGCAGCCCCCGGGGGACAGATACGCAGTATTTT

size: NA
V: TRBV12-5
D: TRBD1
J: TRBJ1-3
CDR3: CASTGANGNTIYF
DNA: TGTGCTAGTACAGGGGCAAATGGAAACACCATATATTTT

size: NA
V: TRBV5-1
D: TRBD2
J: TRBJ2-3
CDR3: CASRVAGLADTQYF
DNA: TGCGCCAGCAGGGTAGCGGGGCTCGCAGATACGCAGTATTTT

size: NA
V: TRBV4-3
D: TRBD2
J: TRBJ2-2
CDR3: CASSQMSSGGASGELFF
DNA: TGCGCCAGCAGCCAGATGTCTAGCGGGGGGGCCTCCGGGGAGCTGTTTTTT

size: NA
V: TRBV5-5
D: NA
J: TRBJ2-5
CDR3: CASIRTPQETQYF
DNA: TGTGCCAGCATCCGGACACCGCAAGAGACCCAGTACTTC

size: few
V: TRBV5-1
D: NA
J: TRBJ1-2
CDR3: CASSPASGNYGYTF
DNA: TGCGCCAGCAGCCCAGCTTCAGGGAACTATGGCTACACCTTC

size: NA
V: TRBV28
D: NA
J: TRBJ2-7
CDR3: CASSIFGGSEQYF
DNA: TGTGCCAGCAGCATTTTCGGAGGCAGCGAGCAGTACTTC

size: NA
V: TRBV7-2
D: NA
J: TRBJ2-1
CDR3: CASSFARGSYNEQFF
DNA: TGTGCCAGCAGCTTCGCTCGGGGCTCCTACAATGAGCAGTTCTTC

size: NA
V: TRBV24-1
D: NA
J: TRBJ1-6
CDR3: CATSDLSRVSSYNSPLHF
DNA: TGTGCCACCAGTGATTTGAGCAGGGTGAGCTCCTATAATTCACCCCTCCACTTT

size: NA
V: TRBV2
D: TRBD1
J: TRBJ1-2
CDR3: CASTTGEGYGYTF
DNA: TGTGCCAGCACGACAGGGGAAGGGTATGGCTACACCTTC

size: NA
V: TRBV5-6
D: NA
J: TRBJ1-5
CDR3: CASSAGHGIGNQPQHF
DNA: TGTGCCAGCAGCGCGGGCCATGGAATAGGTAATCAGCCCCAGCATTTT